These 26 T cell receptor beta chains originate from one sample sequenced in a study of T cell responses to AZD1222 COVID-19 vaccine. TCRdb keeps only in-frame clones here, not all; method: immunoSEQ multiplex PCR. Here the sample spans 95,000 to 100,000 clones, more than 70% being singletons. The material sequenced was peripheral blood, taken 28 days after the second AZD1222 dose. These TCRs come from an adult who received the AZD1222 COVID-19 vaccine.

DNA of the CDR3: TGTGCCAGCTCACCGGCGGGGGGAGCGGGTAGAAACAATGAGCAGTTCTTC. This encodes CASSPAGGAGRNNEQFF. The rearrangement uses TRBV18 and TRBJ2-1; 8 bases map to TRBD2. The CDR3 totals 17 residues. Germline V gives CDR1 KGHSH, CDR2 LQKENI. With V trimmed by 3 bases and J by 5 bases, 12 bases remained unmatched.

CDR3 bases: TGTGCCAGCAGCTTAGACCGAAGACCCTCGAACACTGAAGCTTTCTTT. Translation: CASSLDRRPSNTEAFF. The genes are TRBV5-8 and TRBJ1-1; D is ambiguous. The germline V gene encodes CDR1 SGHTS and CDR2 YDEGEE. Trimming shortened V by 2 bases and J by 1 base, and 15 bases separated the two germline ends. This CDR3 is built from 16 residues.

This clone has only one observation. The gene calls are TRBV9 and TRBJ2-3; D is unresolved. V lost 0 bases and J lost 0, with 8 bases in between. The CDR3 spans 15 residues. In germline, CDR1 is SGDLS, CDR2 YYNGEE. CDR3 sequence: CASSVVGQSTDTQYF. CDR3 in DNA: TGTGCCAGCAGCGTAGTCGGGCAAAGCACAGATACGCAGTATTTT.

The rearrangement links TRBV6-5 to TRBJ1-4; 7 nucleotides line up with TRBD1. In germline, CDR1 is MNHEY, CDR2 SVGAGI. This CDR3 has 14 residues. V shed 6 bases and J 7 bases; nucleotides not matched to a gene: 8. CDR3 in amino acids: CASRPEGALEKLFF. The CDR3 nucleotides read TGTGCCAGCAGGCCCGAGGGGGCTCTTGAAAAACTGTTTTTT.

The rearrangement links TRBV19 to TRBJ2-3; D is perhaps TRBD1 or TRBD2 (5 bases each). The CDR3 totals 16 residues. Germline loops: CDR1 LNHDA, CDR2 SQIVND (reference sequence). V was cut by 5 bases and J by 3 bases, with 18 bases left in between. The CDR3 region is CASSPRGVFGTDTQYF. As DNA, the CDR3 is TGTGCCAGTAGTCCTAGGGGAGTATTTGGAACAGATACGCAGTATTTT.

In its sample, this clone was seen once. The genes are TRBV6-1 and TRBJ2-1; D not resolved. Trimming stripped 2 bases from V and 5 bases from J, with 10 bases between. CDR3 size: 14 residues. Germline V gene lookup returns CDR1 MNHNS and CDR2 SASEGT. As DNA, the CDR3 is TGTGCCAGCAGTGAAAACGAGAACAACAATGAGCAGTTCTTC. Translation gives CASSENENNNEQFF.

The chain has TRBV30 and TRBJ1-1; no firm D call. V dropped 8 bases and J dropped 2 bases, with 21 bases sitting between them. Germline CDR1 GTSNPN, CDR2 SVGIG (reference sequence). The CDR3 totals 15 residues. The CDR3 sequence is CAGRRAGISNTEAFF. CDR3 in DNA: TGTGCCGGTAGAAGGGCTGGAATCTCTAACACTGAAGCTTTCTTT.

The chain links TRBV5-8 to TRBJ1-2; D is undetermined. Germline CDR1 reads SGHTS; CDR2 reads YDEGEE. The CDR3 extends over 14 amino acids. Trimming shortened V by 4 bases and J by 4 bases, and 14 bases separated the two germline ends. CDR3 residues: CASSAGLGAYGYTF. For the CDR3, the DNA is TGTGCCAGCAGCGCCGGGTTGGGTGCCTATGGCTACACCTTC.

V usage is TRBV7-6 and J usage is TRBJ2-7; D remains unclear. Germline V lookup: CDR1 SGHVS, CDR2 FNYEAQ. The CDR3 extends over 15 amino acids. V was pared by 1 base and J by 7 bases, with 17 bases between. CDR3 DNA sequence: TGTGCCAGCAGCTTAGAGTCGCCTGACGTAAGGGAGCAGTACTTC. Its translation is CASSLESPDVREQYF.

The chain carries TRBV5-1 and TRBJ2-1; D not resolved. The CDR3 totals 14 residues. Germline V CDR1 and CDR2: SGHRS, YFSETQ. Trimming shortened V by 4 bases and J by 4 bases, and 12 bases separated the two germline ends. This CDR3 is CASSPMDPYNEQFF. CDR3 bases: TGCGCCAGCAGCCCCATGGACCCTTACAATGAGCAGTTCTTC.

This clone was observed a handful of times. The chain combines TRBV5-4 with TRBJ2-7, with a tentative D call TRBD2 (5 bases). Trimming cost V 0 bases and J 7 bases, with 14 bases left between them. Germline V CDR1 and CDR2: SGHNT, YYREEE (reference sequence). The CDR3 loop spans 14 amino acids. The CDR3 protein is CASSLVSGTGEQYF. The CDR3, as DNA: TGTGCCAGCAGCTTGGTCTCTGGAACGGGGGAGCAGTACTTC. Variable domain in full (rest from reference TRBV5-4 and TRBJ2-7): ETGVTQSPTHLIKTRGQQVTLRCSSQSGHNTVSWYQQALGQGPQFIFQYYREEENGRGNFPPRFSGLQFPNYSSELNVNALELDDSALYLCASSLVSGTGEQYFGPGTRLTVT.

The genes are TRBV24-1 and TRBJ1-5, with 12 bases lining up with TRBD1. CDR1 KGHDR and CDR2 SFDVKD come from the germline V gene. With 3 bases clipped from V and 1 base from J, the junction kept 3 bases outside the gene matches. The CDR3 has 17 amino acids. The CDR3 sequence is CATSDGTGGVSNQPQHF. The CDR3 nucleotides read TGTGCCACCAGTGATGGGACAGGGGGCGTGAGCAATCAGCCCCAGCATTTT.

The rearrangement uses TRBV10-3 and TRBJ2-7; weak D call: TRBD2 (6 bases). The CDR3 length is 13 residues. V shed 0 bases and J shed 4 bases, with 7 bases lying between them. Germline V gene sequence: CDR1 ENHRY, CDR2 SYGVKD. In DNA, the CDR3 is TGTGCCATCAGTGAGTCGGGAGGTTACGAGCAGTACTTC. Its protein is CAISESGGYEQYF.

The chain joins TRBV11-2 to TRBJ2-1; 8 positions match TRBD2. Per the germline V gene, CDR1 is SGHAT and CDR2 is FQNNGV. This CDR3 region has 17 residues. The J segment lost 6 bases and the V segment lost 3 bases, leaving 13 bases of the junction unmatched. The CDR3 bases are TGTGCCAGCAGCTTCCTCCCACTAGCGGAAGGATTCAATGAGCAGTTCTTC. This gives the protein CASSFLPLAEGFNEQFF. Complete variable domain (other parts from reference TRBV11-2 and TRBJ2-1): EAGVAQSPRYKIIEKRQSVAFWCNPISGHATLYWYQQILGQGPKLLIQFQNNGVVDDSQLPKDRFSAERLKGVDSTLKIQPAKLEDSAVYLCASSFLPLAEGFNEQFFGPGTRLTVL.

The chain is built from TRBV6-5 and TRBJ1-2, with 9 positions matching TRBD1. J was trimmed by 2 bases and V by 7 bases; bases with no gene match: 8. Germline CDR1 MNHEY, CDR2 SVGAGI. The CDR3 runs 15 residues. CDR3 bases: TGTGCCAGCAATCAGGACGGGACAGGGAACTATGGCTACACCTTC. Its translation is CASNQDGTGNYGYTF.

Here the CDR3 reads CSVGGPNEKLFF. The CDR3 DNA reads as TGCAGCGTTGGGGGGCCAAATGAAAAACTGTTTTTT. This chain links TRBV29-1 with TRBJ1-4; D is possibly TRBD1 (6 bases). Looked up from germline, CDR1 is SQVTM and CDR2 is ANQGSEA. The V end was cut by 4 bases, the J end by 5 bases, with 8 bases between. This CDR3 comprises 12 residues.

The chain recombines TRBV5-1 with TRBJ2-1, with 8 bases matching TRBD2. CDR3 size: 15 residues. V trimming: 0 bases; J trimming: 6 bases; junction bases outside the gene matches: 5. Germline assignment: CDR1 SGHRS and CDR2 YFSETQ. The CDR3 region has the DNA TGCGCCAGCAGCTTGGCCGGGACTAGTCCCAATGAGCAGTTCTTC. As protein: CASSLAGTSPNEQFF. The full variable domain, in which reference TRBV5-1 and TRBJ2-1 provide the parts outside the CDR3, is KAGVTQTPRYLIKTRGQQVTLSCSPISGHRSVSWYQQTPGQGLQFLFEYFSETQRNKGNFPGRFSGRQFSNSRSEMNVSTLELGDSALYLCASSLAGTSPNEQFFGPGTRLTVL.

The chain joins TRBV19 to TRBJ2-1; 7 bases agree with TRBD2. The J segment lost 3 bases and the V segment lost 3 bases, leaving 2 bases of the junction unmatched. Germline lookup yields CDR1 LNHDA and CDR2 SQIVND (reference sequence). The CDR3 covers 14 residues. CDR3 protein: CASSILADYNEQFF. DNA for the CDR3: TGTGCCAGTAGTATTCTAGCGGACTACAATGAGCAGTTCTTC.

The rearrangement links TRBV5-6 to TRBJ1-2, with a possible D match to TRBD1 (6 bases). Germline assignment: CDR1 SGHDT and CDR2 YYEEEE. Trimming stripped 4 bases from V and 8 bases from J, with 18 bases between. This CDR3 region has 14 residues. DNA for the CDR3: TGTGCCAGCAGCCCAGGGGCCGGACCTCGAGGCTACACCTTC. Translating gives CASSPGAGPRGYTF.

The gene calls are TRBV6-5 and TRBJ2-7; no firm D call. Trimming left V 6 bases short and J 7 bases short, with 10 bases between. This CDR3 comprises 11 residues. CDR1 is MNHEY and CDR2 is SVGAGI in the germline V gene. The CDR3 reads CASSNSREQYF. In DNA, the CDR3 is TGTGCCAGCAGCAACAGTCGGGAGCAGTACTTC.

The genes are TRBV7-2 and TRBJ2-7; unclear D gene. CDR3 size: 13 residues. Trimming took off 1 base at V and 0 bases at J, with 4 bases between the two ends. The germline CDR1 and CDR2 sequences are SGHTA and FQGNSA. The CDR3 DNA reads as TGTGCCAGCAGCTTAGGCTACTCCTACGAGCAGTACTTC. Translated: CASSLGYSYEQYF.

V gene TRBV27 combines with J gene TRBJ1-4; D possibly corresponds to TRBD1 (5 bases). The CDR3 has 13 amino acids. The V and J ends lost 8 bases and 10 bases respectively, with 17 bases between them. In germline, CDR1 is MNHEY, CDR2 SMNVEV (reference sequence). Here the CDR3 reads CASSGTHVGKLFF. The CDR3 bases are TGTGCCAGCTCAGGGACCCACGTTGGAAAACTGTTTTTT.

This CDR3 reads CASSSSSGLAANEQFF. CDR3 DNA: TGTGCCAGCAGCTCCTCCTCGGGACTAGCCGCCAATGAGCAGTTCTTC. This chain uses TRBV7-9 with TRBJ2-1, with 9 bases identical to TRBD2. The germline gives CDR1 SEHNR, CDR2 FQNEAQ (reference sequence). V lost 4 bases to trimming and J lost 6 bases; unmatched junction nucleotides: 10. The CDR3 length is 16 residues.

This chain joins TRBV28 and TRBJ2-3, with TRBD2 identical over 12 bases. The CDR3 consists of 15 residues. CDR1 and CDR2 from the germline V gene are MDHEN and SYDVKM. Unmatched junction bases numbered 11, after V lost 11 bases and J lost 5 bases. CDR3 coding DNA: TGTGCCGGGGCGACTAGCGGGAGTCTGGTAGATACGCAGTATTTT. Protein sequence: CAGATSGSLVDTQYF.

The J gene is TRBJ1-2, the V gene TRBV3-1 (or the pseudogene TRBV3-2), with 9 bases matching TRBD1. Germline V gene lookup returns CDR1 LGHDT and CDR2 YNNKEL (reference sequence). CDR3 length: 14 amino acids. The J segment lost 3 bases and the V segment lost 7 bases, leaving 6 bases of the junction unmatched. CDR3 region: CASTTGGADYGYTF. CDR3 in DNA: TGTGCCAGCACAACAGGGGGCGCTGACTATGGCTACACCTTC.

This clone has only a few counts. This sequence joins TRBV28 and TRBJ1-2, with D unresolved. The germline V gene has CDR1 MDHEN and CDR2 SYDVKM. The V and J ends lost 5 bases and 3 bases respectively, with 16 bases between them. The CDR3 consists of 15 residues. The CDR3 sequence is CASSRPGRGDYGYTF. For the CDR3, the DNA is TGTGCCAGCAGTAGACCCGGGCGCGGGGACTATGGCTACACCTTC.